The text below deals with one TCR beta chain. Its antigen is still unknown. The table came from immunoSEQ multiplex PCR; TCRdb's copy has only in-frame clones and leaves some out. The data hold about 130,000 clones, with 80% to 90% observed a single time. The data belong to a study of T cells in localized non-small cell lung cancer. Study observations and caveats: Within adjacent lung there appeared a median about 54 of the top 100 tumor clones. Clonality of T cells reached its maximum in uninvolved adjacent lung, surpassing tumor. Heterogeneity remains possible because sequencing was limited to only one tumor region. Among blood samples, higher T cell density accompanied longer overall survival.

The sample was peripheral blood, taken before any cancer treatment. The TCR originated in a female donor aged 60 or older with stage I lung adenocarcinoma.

CDR3 region: CASSLEFNQPQHF. DNA of the CDR3: TGCGCCAGCAGCTTGGAGTTTAATCAGCCCCAGCATTTT. The chain joins TRBV5-1 to TRBJ1-5; D not resolved. CDR3 length equals 13 residues. Germline CDR1 is SGHRS and CDR2 is YFSETQ. V was cut by 0 bases and J by 4 bases, with 5 bases left in between.